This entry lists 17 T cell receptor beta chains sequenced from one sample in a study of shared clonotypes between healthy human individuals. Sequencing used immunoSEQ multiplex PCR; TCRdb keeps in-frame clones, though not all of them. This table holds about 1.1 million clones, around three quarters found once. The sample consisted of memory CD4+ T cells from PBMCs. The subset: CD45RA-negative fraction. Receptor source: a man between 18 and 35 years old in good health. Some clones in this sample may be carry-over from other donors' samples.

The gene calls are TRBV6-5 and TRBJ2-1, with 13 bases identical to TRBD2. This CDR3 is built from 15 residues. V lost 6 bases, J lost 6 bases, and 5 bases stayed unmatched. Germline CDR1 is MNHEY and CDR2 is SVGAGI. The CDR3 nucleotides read TGTGCCAGCAGATCGGGACTAGCGGGATTCAATGAGCAGTTCTTC. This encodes CASRSGLAGFNEQFF.

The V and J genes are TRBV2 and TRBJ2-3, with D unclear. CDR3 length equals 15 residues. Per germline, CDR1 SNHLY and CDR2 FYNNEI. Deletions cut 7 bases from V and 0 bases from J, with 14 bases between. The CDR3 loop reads CASIQMRISTDTQYF. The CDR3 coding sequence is TGTGCCAGCATACAGATGAGGATCAGCACAGATACGCAGTATTTT.

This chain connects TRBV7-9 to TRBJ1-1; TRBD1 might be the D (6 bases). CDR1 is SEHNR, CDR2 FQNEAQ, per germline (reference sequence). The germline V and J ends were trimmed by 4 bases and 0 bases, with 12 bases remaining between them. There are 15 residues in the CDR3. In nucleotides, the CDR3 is TGTGCCAGCAGCTCACAGGGAGTCATGAACACTGAAGCTTTCTTT. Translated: CASSSQGVMNTEAFF. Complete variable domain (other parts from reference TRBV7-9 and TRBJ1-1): DTGVSQNPRHKITKRGQNVTFRCDPISEHNRLYWYRQTLGQGPEFLTYFQNEAQLEKSRLLSDRFSAERPKGSFSTLEIQRTEQGDSAMYLCASSSQGVMNTEAFFGQGTRLTVV.

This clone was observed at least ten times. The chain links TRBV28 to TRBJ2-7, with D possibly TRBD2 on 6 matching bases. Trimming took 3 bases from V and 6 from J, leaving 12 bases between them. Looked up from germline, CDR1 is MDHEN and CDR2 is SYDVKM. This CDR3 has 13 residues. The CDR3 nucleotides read TGTGCCAGCAGTTTGGGAGGCTCAGGCGAGCAGTACTTC. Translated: CASSLGGSGEQYF.

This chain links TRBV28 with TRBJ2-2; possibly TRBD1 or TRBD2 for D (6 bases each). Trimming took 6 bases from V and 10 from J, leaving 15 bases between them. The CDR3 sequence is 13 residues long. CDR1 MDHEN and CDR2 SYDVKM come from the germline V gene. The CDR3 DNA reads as TGTGCCAGCAGCCTACAGGGAGGTGAGGAGCTGTTTTTT. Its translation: CASSLQGGEELFF.

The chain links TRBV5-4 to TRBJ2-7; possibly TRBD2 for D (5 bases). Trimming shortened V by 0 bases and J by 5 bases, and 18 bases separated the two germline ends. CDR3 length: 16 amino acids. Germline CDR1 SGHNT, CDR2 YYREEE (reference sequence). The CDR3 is CASSLALRGSGNEQYF. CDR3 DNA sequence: TGTGCCAGCAGCTTGGCCTTAAGAGGGAGTGGAAACGAGCAGTACTTC. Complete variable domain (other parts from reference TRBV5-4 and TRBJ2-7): ETGVTQSPTHLIKTRGQQVTLRCSSQSGHNTVSWYQQALGQGPQFIFQYYREEENGRGNFPPRFSGLQFPNYSSELNVNALELDDSALYLCASSLALRGSGNEQYFGPGTRLTVT.

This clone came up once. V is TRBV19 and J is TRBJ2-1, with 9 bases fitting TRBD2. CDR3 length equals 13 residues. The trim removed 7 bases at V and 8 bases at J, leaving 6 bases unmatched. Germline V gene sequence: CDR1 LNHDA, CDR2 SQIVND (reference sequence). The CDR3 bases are TGTGCCAGTACCAGCGGGAGGAGCGATGAGCAGTTCTTC. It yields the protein CASTSGRSDEQFF. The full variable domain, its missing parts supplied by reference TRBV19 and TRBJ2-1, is DGGITQSPKYLFRKEGQNVTLSCEQNLNHDAMYWYRQDPGQGLRLIYYSQIVNDFQKGDIAEGYSVSREKKESFPLTVTSAQKNPTAFYLCASTSGRSDEQFFGPGTRLTVL.

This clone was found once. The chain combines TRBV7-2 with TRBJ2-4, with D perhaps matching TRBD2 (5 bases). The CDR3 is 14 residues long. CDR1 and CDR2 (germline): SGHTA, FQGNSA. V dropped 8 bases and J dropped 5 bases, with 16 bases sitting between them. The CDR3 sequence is CASRRGSSQNIQYF. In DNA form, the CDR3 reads TGTGCCAGCCGACGCGGTTCTAGCCAAAACATTCAGTACTTC.

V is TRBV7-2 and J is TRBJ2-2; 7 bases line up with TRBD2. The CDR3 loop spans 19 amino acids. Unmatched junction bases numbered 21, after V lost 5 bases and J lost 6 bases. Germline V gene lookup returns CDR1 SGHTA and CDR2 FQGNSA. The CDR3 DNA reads TGTGCCAGCAGCCGTTTCCGGCCTGGCGGGAGTGGGGCGCCCGGGGAGCTGTTTTTT. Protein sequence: CASSRFRPGGSGAPGELFF.

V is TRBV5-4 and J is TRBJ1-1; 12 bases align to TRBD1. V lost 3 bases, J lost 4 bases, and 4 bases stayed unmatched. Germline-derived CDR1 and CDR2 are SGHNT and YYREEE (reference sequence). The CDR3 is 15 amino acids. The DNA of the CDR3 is TGTGCCAGCAGCTCCAGGGACAGGGGGCCCACTGAAGCTTTCTTT. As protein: CASSSRDRGPTEAFF.

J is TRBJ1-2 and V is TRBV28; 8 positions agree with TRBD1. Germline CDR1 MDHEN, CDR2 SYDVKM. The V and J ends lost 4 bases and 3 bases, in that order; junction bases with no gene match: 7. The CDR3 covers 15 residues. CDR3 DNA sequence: TGTGCCAGCAGTTCAGGACAGGGACGGGACTATGGCTACACCTTC. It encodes CASSSGQGRDYGYTF.

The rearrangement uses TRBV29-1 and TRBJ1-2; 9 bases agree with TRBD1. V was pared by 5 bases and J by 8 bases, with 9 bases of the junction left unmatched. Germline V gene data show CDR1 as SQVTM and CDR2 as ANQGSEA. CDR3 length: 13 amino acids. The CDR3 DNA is TGCAGCGTTCGGTCGGGACAGGGTTGGGGCTACACCTTC. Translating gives CSVRSGQGWGYTF.

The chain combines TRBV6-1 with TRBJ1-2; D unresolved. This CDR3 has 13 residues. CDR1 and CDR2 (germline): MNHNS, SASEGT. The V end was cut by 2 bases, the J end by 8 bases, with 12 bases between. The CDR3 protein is CASSESGFGGYTF. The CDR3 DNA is TGTGCCAGCAGTGAAAGTGGGTTTGGAGGCTACACCTTC.

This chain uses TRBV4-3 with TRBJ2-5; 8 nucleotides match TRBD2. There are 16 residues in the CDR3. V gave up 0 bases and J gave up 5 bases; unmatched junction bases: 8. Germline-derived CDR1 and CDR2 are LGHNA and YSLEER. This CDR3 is CASSQDLIAGWETQYF. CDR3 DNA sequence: TGCGCCAGCAGCCAAGATTTAATAGCGGGATGGGAGACCCAGTACTTC.

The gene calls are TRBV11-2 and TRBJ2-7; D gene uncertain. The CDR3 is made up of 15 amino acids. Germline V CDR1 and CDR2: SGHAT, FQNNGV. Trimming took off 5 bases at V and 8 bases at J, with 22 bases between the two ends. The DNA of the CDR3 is TGTGCCAGCAGCCCCCTGGAAGGGCCCCGGGTCCAGCAGTACTTC. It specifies CASSPLEGPRVQQYF.

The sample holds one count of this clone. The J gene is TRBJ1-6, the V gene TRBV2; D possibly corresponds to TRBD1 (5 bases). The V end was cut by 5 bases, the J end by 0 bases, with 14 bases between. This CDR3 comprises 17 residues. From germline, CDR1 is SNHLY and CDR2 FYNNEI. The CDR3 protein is CASSKGTASSYNSPLHF. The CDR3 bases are TGTGCCAGCAGTAAAGGGACGGCGAGCTCCTATAATTCACCCCTCCACTTT.

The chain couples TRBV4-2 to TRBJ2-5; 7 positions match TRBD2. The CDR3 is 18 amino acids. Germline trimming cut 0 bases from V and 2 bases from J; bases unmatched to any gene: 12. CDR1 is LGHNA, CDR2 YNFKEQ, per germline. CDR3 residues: CASSQDAAGRKTQETQYF. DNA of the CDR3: TGTGCCAGCAGCCAAGACGCAGCGGGGCGAAAAACACAAGAGACCCAGTACTTC.